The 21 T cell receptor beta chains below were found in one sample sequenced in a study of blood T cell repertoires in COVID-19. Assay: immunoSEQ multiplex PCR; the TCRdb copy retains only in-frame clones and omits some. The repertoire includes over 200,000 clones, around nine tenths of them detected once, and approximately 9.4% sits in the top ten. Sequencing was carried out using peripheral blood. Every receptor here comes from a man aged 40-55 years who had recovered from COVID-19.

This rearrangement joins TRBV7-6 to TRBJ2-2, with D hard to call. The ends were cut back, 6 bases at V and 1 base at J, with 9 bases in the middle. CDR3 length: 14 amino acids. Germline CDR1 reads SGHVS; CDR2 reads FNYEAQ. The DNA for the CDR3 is TGTGCCAGCAGGATGTCACAGAACACCGGGGAGCTGTTTTTT. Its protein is CASRMSQNTGELFF.

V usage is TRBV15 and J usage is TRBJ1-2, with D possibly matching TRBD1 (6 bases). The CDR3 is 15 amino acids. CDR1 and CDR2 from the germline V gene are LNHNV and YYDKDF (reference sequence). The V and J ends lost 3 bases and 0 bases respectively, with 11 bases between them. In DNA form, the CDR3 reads TGTGCCACCAGCAGGGACAGATCCCCTAACTATGGCTACACCTTC. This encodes CATSRDRSPNYGYTF.

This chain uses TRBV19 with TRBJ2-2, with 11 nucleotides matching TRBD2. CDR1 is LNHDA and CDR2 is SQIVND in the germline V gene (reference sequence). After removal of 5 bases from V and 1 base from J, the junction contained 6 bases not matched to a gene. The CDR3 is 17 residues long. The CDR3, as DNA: TGTGCCAGTAGTTTGCTAGCGGGAGGCCGGAACACCGGGGAGCTGTTTTTT. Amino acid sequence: CASSLLAGGRNTGELFF.

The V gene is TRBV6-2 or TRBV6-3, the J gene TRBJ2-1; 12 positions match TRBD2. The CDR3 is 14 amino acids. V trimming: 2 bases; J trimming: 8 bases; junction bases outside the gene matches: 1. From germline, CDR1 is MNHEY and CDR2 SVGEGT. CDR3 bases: TGTGCCAGCAGTTACGGACTAGCGGGGTATGAGCAGTTCTTC. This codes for CASSYGLAGYEQFF.

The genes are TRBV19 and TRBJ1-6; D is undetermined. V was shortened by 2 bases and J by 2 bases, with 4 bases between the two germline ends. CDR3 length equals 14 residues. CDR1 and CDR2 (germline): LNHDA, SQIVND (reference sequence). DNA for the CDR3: TGTGCCAGTAGTATAAGCACCTATAATTCACCCCTCCACTTT. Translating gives CASSISTYNSPLHF. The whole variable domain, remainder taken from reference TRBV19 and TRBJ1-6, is DGGITQSPKYLFRKEGQNVTLSCEQNLNHDAMYWYRQDPGQGLRLIYYSQIVNDFQKGDIAEGYSVSREKKESFPLTVTSAQKNPTAFYLCASSISTYNSPLHFGNGTRLTVT.

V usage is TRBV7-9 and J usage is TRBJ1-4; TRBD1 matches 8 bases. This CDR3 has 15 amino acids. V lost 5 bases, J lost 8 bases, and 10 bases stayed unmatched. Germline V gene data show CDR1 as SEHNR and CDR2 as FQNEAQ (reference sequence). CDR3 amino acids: CASSPPGQGGEKLFF. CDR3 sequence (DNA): TGTGCCAGCAGCCCTCCCGGACAGGGAGGCGAAAAACTGTTTTTT. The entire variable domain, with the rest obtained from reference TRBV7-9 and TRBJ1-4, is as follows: DTGVSQNPRHKITKRGQNVTFRCDPISEHNRLYWYRQTLGQGPEFLTYFQNEAQLEKSRLLSDRFSAERPKGSFSTLEIQRTEQGDSAMYLCASSPPGQGGEKLFFGSGTQLSVL.

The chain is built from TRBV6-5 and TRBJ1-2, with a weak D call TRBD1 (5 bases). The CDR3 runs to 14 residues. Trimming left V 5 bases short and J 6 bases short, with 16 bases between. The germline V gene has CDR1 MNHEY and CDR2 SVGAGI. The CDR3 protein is CASSPWGDPDGYTF. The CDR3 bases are TGTGCCAGCAGTCCATGGGGGGACCCGGATGGCTACACCTTC.

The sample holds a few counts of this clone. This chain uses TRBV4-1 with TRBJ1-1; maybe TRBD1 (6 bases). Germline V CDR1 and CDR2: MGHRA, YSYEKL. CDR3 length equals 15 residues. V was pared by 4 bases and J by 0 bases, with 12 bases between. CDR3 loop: CASSPSQGMNTEAFF. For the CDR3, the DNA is TGCGCCAGCAGCCCCTCACAGGGTATGAACACTGAAGCTTTCTTT.

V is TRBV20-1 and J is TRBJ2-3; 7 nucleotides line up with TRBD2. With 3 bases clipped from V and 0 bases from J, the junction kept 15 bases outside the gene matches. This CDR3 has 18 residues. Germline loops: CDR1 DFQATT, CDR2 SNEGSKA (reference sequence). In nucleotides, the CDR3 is TGCAGTGCTAGTGGTAGCGGGCTTGGGGGGTCTAGCACAGATACGCAGTATTTT. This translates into CSASGSGLGGSSTDTQYF.

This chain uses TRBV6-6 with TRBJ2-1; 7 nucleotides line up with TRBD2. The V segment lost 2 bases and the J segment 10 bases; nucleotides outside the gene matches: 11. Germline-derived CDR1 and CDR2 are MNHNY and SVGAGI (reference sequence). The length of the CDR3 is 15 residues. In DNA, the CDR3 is TGTGCCAGCAGTTACAACCAGGATATACTAGCGGAGCAGTTCTTC. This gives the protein CASSYNQDILAEQFF.

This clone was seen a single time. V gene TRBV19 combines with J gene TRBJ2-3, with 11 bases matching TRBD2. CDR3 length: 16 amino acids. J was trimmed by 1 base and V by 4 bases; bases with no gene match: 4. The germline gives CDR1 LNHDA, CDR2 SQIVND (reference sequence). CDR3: CASSKGLAGGTDTQYF. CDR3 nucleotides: TGTGCCAGTAGTAAAGGACTAGCGGGCGGCACAGATACGCAGTATTTT.

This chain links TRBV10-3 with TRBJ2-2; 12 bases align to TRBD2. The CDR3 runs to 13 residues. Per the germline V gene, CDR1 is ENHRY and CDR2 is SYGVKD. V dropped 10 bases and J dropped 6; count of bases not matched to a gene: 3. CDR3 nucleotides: TGTGCCACCGCTAGCGGGGGGGCCGGGGAGCTGTTTTTT. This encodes CATASGGAGELFF.

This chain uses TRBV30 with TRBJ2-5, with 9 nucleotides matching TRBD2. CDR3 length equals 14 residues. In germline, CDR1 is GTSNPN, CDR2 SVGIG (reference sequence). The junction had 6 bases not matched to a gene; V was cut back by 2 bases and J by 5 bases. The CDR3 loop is CAWSKGLAGETQYF. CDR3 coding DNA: TGTGCCTGGAGTAAAGGGCTAGCGGGGGAGACCCAGTACTTC.

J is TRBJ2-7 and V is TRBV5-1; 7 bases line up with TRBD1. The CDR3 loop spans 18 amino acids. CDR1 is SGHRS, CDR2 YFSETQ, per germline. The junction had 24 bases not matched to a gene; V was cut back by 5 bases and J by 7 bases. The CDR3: CASSVSGTVTSLRSEQYF. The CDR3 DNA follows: TGCGCCAGCAGTGTTTCGGGGACAGTAACTTCCCTTCGATCGGAGCAGTACTTC.

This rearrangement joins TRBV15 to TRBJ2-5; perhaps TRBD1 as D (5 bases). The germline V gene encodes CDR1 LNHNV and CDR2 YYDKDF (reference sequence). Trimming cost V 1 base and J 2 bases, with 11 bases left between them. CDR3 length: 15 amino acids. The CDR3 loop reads CATSRGQSSQETQYF. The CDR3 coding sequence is TGTGCCACCAGCAGAGGACAGTCCTCTCAAGAGACCCAGTACTTC.

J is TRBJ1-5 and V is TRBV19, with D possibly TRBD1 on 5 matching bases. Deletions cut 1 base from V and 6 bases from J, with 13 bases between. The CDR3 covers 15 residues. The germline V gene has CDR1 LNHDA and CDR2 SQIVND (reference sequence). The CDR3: CASSIGHSGGQPQHF. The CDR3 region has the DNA TGTGCCAGTAGTATAGGACATTCGGGGGGTCAGCCCCAGCATTTT.

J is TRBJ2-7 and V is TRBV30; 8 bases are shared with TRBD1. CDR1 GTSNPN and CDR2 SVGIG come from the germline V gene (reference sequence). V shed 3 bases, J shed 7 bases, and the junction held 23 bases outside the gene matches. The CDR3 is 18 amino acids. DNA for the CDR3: TGTGCCTGGAGCGGAGAGGGTGCAGGGGGCGCAAATCTGAGGGAGCAGTACTTC. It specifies CAWSGEGAGGANLREQYF.

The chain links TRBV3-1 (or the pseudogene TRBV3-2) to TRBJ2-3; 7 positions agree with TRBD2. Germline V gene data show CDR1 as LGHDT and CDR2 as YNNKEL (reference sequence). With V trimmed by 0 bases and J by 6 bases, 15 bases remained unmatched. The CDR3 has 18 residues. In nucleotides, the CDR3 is TGTGCCAGCAGCCAAGACTGGGGACCGGGACTACCGCCGGATACGCAGTATTTT. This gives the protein CASSQDWGPGLPPDTQYF.

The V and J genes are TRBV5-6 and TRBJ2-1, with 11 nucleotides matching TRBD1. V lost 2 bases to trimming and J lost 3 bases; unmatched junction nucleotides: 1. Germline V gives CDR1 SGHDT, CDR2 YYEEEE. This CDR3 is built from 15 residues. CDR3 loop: CASSFGTGGYNEQFF. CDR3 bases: TGTGCCAGCAGCTTCGGGACAGGGGGCTACAATGAGCAGTTCTTC.

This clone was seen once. The CDR3 here is CASSIGGGFSGANVLTF. The DNA for the CDR3 is TGTGCCAGTAGTATAGGGGGGGGGTTCTCTGGGGCCAACGTCCTGACTTTC. The chain has TRBV19 and TRBJ2-6, with 7 bases matching TRBD2. In germline, CDR1 is LNHDA, CDR2 SQIVND (reference sequence). Germline trimming cut 1 base from V and 0 bases from J; bases unmatched to any gene: 3. The CDR3 consists of 17 residues.

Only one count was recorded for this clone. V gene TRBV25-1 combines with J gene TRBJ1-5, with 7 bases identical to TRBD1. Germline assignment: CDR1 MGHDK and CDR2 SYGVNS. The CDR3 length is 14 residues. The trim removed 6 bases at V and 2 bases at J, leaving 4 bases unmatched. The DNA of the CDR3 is TGTGCCAGCAGCGGGACAGTGGGCAATCAGCCCCAGCATTTT. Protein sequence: CASSGTVGNQPQHF.